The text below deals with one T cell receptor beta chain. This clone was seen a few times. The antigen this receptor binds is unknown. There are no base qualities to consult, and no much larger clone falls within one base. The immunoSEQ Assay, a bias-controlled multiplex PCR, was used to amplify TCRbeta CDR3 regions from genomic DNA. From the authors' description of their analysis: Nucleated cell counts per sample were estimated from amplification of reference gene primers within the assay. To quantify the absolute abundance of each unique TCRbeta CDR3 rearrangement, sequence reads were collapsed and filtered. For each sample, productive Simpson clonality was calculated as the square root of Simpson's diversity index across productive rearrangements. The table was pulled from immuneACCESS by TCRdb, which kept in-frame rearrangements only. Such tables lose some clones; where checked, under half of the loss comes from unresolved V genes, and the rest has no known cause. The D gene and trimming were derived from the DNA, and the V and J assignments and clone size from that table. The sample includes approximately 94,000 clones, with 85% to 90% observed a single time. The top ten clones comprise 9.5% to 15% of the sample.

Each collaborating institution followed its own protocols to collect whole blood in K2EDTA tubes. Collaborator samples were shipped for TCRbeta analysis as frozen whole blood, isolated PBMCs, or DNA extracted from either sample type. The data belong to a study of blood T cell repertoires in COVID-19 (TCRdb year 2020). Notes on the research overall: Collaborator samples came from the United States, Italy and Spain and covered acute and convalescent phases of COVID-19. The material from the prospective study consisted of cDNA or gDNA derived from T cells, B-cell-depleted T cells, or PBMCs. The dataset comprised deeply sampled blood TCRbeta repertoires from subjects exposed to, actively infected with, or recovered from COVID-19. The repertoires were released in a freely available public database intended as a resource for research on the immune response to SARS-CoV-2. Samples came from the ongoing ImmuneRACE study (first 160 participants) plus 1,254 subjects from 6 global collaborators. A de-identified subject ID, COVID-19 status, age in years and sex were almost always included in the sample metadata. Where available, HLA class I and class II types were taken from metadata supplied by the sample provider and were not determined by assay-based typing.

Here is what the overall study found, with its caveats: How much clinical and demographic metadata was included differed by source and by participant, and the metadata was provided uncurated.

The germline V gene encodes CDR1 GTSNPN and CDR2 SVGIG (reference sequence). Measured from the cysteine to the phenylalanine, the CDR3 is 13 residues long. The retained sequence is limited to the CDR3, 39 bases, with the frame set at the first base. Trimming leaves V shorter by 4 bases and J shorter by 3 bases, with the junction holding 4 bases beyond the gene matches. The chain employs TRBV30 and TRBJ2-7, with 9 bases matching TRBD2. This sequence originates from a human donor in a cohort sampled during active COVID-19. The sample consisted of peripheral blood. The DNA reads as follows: TGTGCCTGGAAACCTAGCGGGAACTACGAGCAGTACTTC. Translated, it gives CAWKPSGNYEQYF.